The 24 T cell receptor beta chains below all came from one sample that was sequenced in a study of OX40 agonist ivuxolimab in advanced cancers. Here immunoSEQ multiplex PCR was the method, and the copy in TCRdb shows in-frame clones only, minus some. This sample has about 75,000 clones; about 86% occur once, and the top ten carry about 8%. The specimen comprised CD4+ or CD8+ T cells sorted from blood, sampled in a trial of the OX40 agonist ivuxolimab. The receptors here all came from an adult with an advanced solid tumor such as melanoma, head and neck, liver or kidney cancer.

The rearrangement links TRBV5-4 to TRBJ2-3, with D possibly matching TRBD1 (7 bases). The CDR3 has 16 residues. Germline lookup yields CDR1 SGHNT and CDR2 YYREEE (reference sequence). V was trimmed by 0 bases and J by 5 bases, leaving 16 bases between them. The CDR3 region is CASSLAVRQGGDTQYF. The CDR3, as DNA: TGTGCCAGCAGCTTGGCAGTTCGGCAGGGGGGAGATACGCAGTATTTT.

This chain links TRBV6-5 with TRBJ2-2; the D gene is possibly TRBD2 (6 bases). This CDR3 has 13 residues. V was trimmed by 10 bases and J by 5 bases, leaving 14 bases between them. The germline CDR1 and CDR2 sequences are MNHEY and SVGAGI. The CDR3, as DNA: TGTGCCACCGGGACTCCTCCGACCGGGGAGCTGTTTTTT. Translated, it gives CATGTPPTGELFF.

V gene TRBV5-8 combines with J gene TRBJ2-1, with 8 nucleotides matching TRBD1. V shed 5 bases and J 7 bases; nucleotides not matched to a gene: 5. Per germline, CDR1 SGHTS and CDR2 YDEGEE. This CDR3 is 13 amino acids long. CDR3: CASRGTGTNEQFF. CDR3 coding DNA: TGTGCCAGCAGGGGGACAGGTACGAATGAGCAGTTCTTC.

The chain is built from TRBV12-2 and TRBJ2-3; the table names TRBD2, a call not compared with the DNA. TRBV12-2 is described as a pseudogene. CDR3 length: 17 residues. In DNA form, the CDR3 reads TGTGCAAGTCGCTGCTGCCCCGGGACTAGCCTCACAGATACGCAGTATTTT. It encodes CASRCCPGTSLTDTQYF.

This chain's CDR3 is CASSSQTSGRREQFF. In nucleotides, the CDR3 is TGTGCCAGCAGTTCCCAGACTAGCGGGAGACGTGAGCAGTTCTTC. This sequence joins TRBV28 and TRBJ2-1, with TRBD2 identical over 12 bases. The CDR3 length is 15 residues. V dropped 4 bases and J dropped 9; count of bases not matched to a gene: 7. Per the germline V gene, CDR1 is MDHEN and CDR2 is SYDVKM.

The rearrangement links TRBV28 to TRBJ1-1; D gene unclear. Germline CDR1 MDHEN, CDR2 SYDVKM. Trimming took off 5 bases at V and 8 bases at J, with 12 bases between the two ends. The CDR3 length is 12 residues. The CDR3 DNA reads as TGTGCCAGCAGTCATAATCAGGCCGAAGCTTTCTTT. Residues: CASSHNQAEAFF. Full variable domain (outside the CDR3, taken from reference TRBV28 and TRBJ1-1): DVKVTQSSRYLVKRTGEKVFLECVQDMDHENMFWYRQDPGLGLRLIYFSYDVKMKEKGDIPEGYSVSREKKERFSLILESASTNQTSMYLCASSHNQAEAFFGQGTRLTVV.

V is TRBV11-2 and J is TRBJ1-4, with a possible D match to TRBD1 (5 bases). V lost 5 bases to trimming and J lost 8 bases, with 21 bases between them. From germline, CDR1 is SGHAT and CDR2 FQNNGV. This CDR3 spans 16 amino acids. The CDR3 nucleotides are TGTGCCAGCAGCCCAGGGTCGACCCCGCGAGGCGAAAAACTGTTTTTT. It codes for CASSPGSTPRGEKLFF.

This chain connects TRBV10-3 to TRBJ2-5; 8 bases map to TRBD1. Germline V gives CDR1 ENHRY, CDR2 SYGVKD. The CDR3 contains 13 residues. After removal of 5 bases from V and 4 bases from J, the junction contained 3 bases not matched to a gene. CDR3 region: CAISQGARETQYF. The CDR3, as DNA: TGTGCCATCAGTCAGGGGGCTAGAGAGACCCAGTACTTC.

The V call is TRBV5-4, the J call TRBJ2-1; D tentatively fits TRBD1 or TRBD2 (5 bases each). Germline CDR1 is SGHNT and CDR2 is YYREEE (reference sequence). Trimming cost V 5 bases and J 13 bases, with 19 bases left between them. This CDR3 comprises 13 residues. The CDR3 protein is CASSPEVWGSQFF. CDR3 nucleotides: TGTGCCAGCAGTCCCGAGGTGTGGGGGTCCCAGTTCTTC.

The rearrangement joins TRBV5-6 to TRBJ2-6; 11 nucleotides agree with TRBD2. The CDR3 totals 17 residues. The germline gives CDR1 SGHDT, CDR2 YYEEEE. V was clipped by 6 bases and J by 4 bases; unmatched bases: 9. CDR3 amino acids: CASTELAGDAGANVLTF. As DNA, the CDR3 is TGTGCCAGCACCGAACTAGCGGGAGATGCAGGGGCCAACGTCCTGACTTTC.

Here the CDR3 DNA reads TGTGCCAGCAGCGTAAACAGGATCTATGGCTACACCTTC. Translated: CASSVNRIYGYTF. The chain employs TRBV5-7 and TRBJ1-2, with D possibly TRBD1 on 5 matching bases. TRBV5-7 is an ORF; its function is uncertain. V lost 4 bases and J lost 4, with 11 bases in between. CDR3 length: 13 amino acids.

The rearrangement joins TRBV5-1 to TRBJ2-7; 12 positions agree with TRBD2. This CDR3 comprises 17 residues. Germline loops: CDR1 SGHRS, CDR2 YFSETQ. V lost 5 bases, J lost 4 bases, and 13 bases stayed unmatched. The CDR3 here is CASRTGLAGAQIYEQYF. CDR3 DNA sequence: TGCGCCAGCAGAACGGGACTAGCGGGCGCTCAGATTTACGAGCAGTACTTC. The full variable domain, completed using reference TRBV5-1 and TRBJ2-7, is KAGVTQTPRYLIKTRGQQVTLSCSPISGHRSVSWYQQTPGQGLQFLFEYFSETQRNKGNFPGRFSGRQFSNSRSEMNVSTLELGDSALYLCASRTGLAGAQIYEQYFGPGTRLTVT.

This rearrangement joins TRBV4-2 to TRBJ2-5; 8 positions match TRBD1. V trimming: 4 bases; J trimming: 2 bases; junction bases outside the gene matches: 12. The CDR3 extends over 17 amino acids. Germline V gene lookup returns CDR1 LGHNA and CDR2 YNFKEQ. The CDR3 here is CASSPIRGQGLQETQYF. The CDR3 nucleotides read TGTGCCAGCAGCCCAATCCGTGGACAGGGACTGCAAGAGACCCAGTACTTC.

The V gene is TRBV19, the J gene TRBJ2-6; tentative D call: TRBD2 (6 bases). The CDR3 covers 16 residues. Germline CDR1 is LNHDA and CDR2 is SQIVND (reference sequence). Trimming took 4 bases from V and 4 from J, leaving 14 bases between them. This chain's CDR3 is CASSTLGEAGANVLTF. DNA of the CDR3: TGTGCCAGTAGTACTCTCGGGGAGGCCGGGGCCAACGTCCTGACTTTC.

CDR3 nucleotides: TGTGCCAGCAGCCCACGGGGACTAGCGAAGCCAGATACGCAGTATTTT. It yields the protein CASSPRGLAKPDTQYF. This chain connects TRBV7-2 to TRBJ2-3, with 10 bases aligning to TRBD2. J lost 4 bases, V lost 5 bases, and 9 bases had no gene match. The CDR3 covers 16 residues. Per the germline V gene, CDR1 is SGHTA and CDR2 is FQGNSA.

The V gene is TRBV28, the J gene TRBJ1-3, with 7 nucleotides matching TRBD1. The CDR3 consists of 13 residues. Germline trimming cut 10 bases from V and 3 bases from J; bases unmatched to any gene: 6. The germline V gene encodes CDR1 MDHEN and CDR2 SYDVKM. CDR3 nucleotide sequence: TGTGCCATTTCGACAGGGTTTGGAAACACCATATATTTT. The encoded protein is CAISTGFGNTIYF.

This chain connects TRBV10-3 to TRBJ2-2; D might be TRBD1 (8 bases). Trimming removed 8 bases from V and 6 bases from J, with 13 bases in between. This CDR3 has 13 amino acids. Germline V lookup: CDR1 ENHRY, CDR2 SYGVKD. The DNA for the CDR3 is TGTGCCATCGGACAGGGAGGGGCCGGGGAGCTGTTTTTT. Protein: CAIGQGGAGELFF.

This clone showed up just once. This chain uses TRBV19 with TRBJ1-4; D perhaps matches TRBD1 (5 bases). In germline, CDR1 is LNHDA, CDR2 SQIVND (reference sequence). The germline V and J ends were trimmed by 6 bases and 2 bases, with 10 bases remaining between them. This CDR3 has 14 residues. The CDR3 region has the DNA TGTGCCAGTAGGTGGACATATACTAATGAAAAACTGTTTTTT. Protein product: CASRWTYTNEKLFF.

Notes on this clone: A much larger clonotype is one base distant, so this may be a read error. The same CDR3 can be traced to other DNA sequences in this sample. The CDR3, as DNA: TGTGCTAGCTCACCATCCCAGGGTGGGTACGAGCAGTACTTC. Translation: CASSPSQGGYEQYF. This sequence joins TRBV18 and TRBJ2-7; D is perhaps TRBD1 (5 bases). Germline loops: CDR1 KGHSH, CDR2 LQKENI. The CDR3 extends over 14 amino acids.

The rearrangement uses TRBV2 and TRBJ2-7; perhaps TRBD1 as D (6 bases). With 10 bases removed from V and 2 bases from J, the gap between germline ends came to 15 bases. This CDR3 region has 13 residues. Per germline, CDR1 SNHLY and CDR2 FYNNEI. DNA of the CDR3: TGTGCCACTCAACGTCAGGGGACCTACGAGCAGTACTTC. It translates to CATQRQGTYEQYF.

The chain links TRBV5-6 to TRBJ2-7, with 11 bases that match TRBD2. CDR1 and CDR2 from the germline V gene are SGHDT and YYEEEE. Trimming took 1 base from V and 1 from J; bases not matched to a gene: 7. The CDR3 has 17 amino acids. CDR3 nucleotides: TGTGCCAGCAGCTTGTATTTGCTAGCGGGAGGATCCTACGAGCAGTACTTC. It encodes CASSLYLLAGGSYEQYF.

This chain links TRBV7-3 with TRBJ2-2; a possible D gene is TRBD1 (6 bases). Deletions cut 5 bases from V and 4 bases from J, with 11 bases between. The CDR3 totals 14 residues. Per the germline V gene, CDR1 is SGHTA and CDR2 is FQGTGA. The CDR3 sequence is CASSQQGSTGELFF. The CDR3 coding sequence is TGTGCCAGCAGCCAACAGGGATCCACCGGGGAGCTGTTTTTT.

The chain recombines TRBV30 with TRBJ2-2; D is unclear. Germline V gives CDR1 GTSNPN, CDR2 SVGIG (reference sequence). With 1 base removed from V and 1 base from J, the gap between germline ends came to 4 bases. The CDR3 length is 13 residues. The CDR3 nucleotides are TGTGCCTGGAGTGCAGGGAACACCGGGGAGCTGTTTTTT. It translates to CAWSAGNTGELFF. Complete variable domain (other parts from reference TRBV30 and TRBJ2-2): SQTIHQWPATLVQPVGSPLSLECTVEGTSNPNLYWYRQAAGRGLQLLFYSVGIGQISSEVPQNLSASRPQDRQFILSSKKLLLSDSGFYLCAWSAGNTGELFFGEGSRLTVL.

The gene calls are TRBV6-5 and TRBJ2-7, with D tentatively TRBD1 (6 bases). The CDR3 has 15 amino acids. With 6 bases removed from V and 2 bases from J, the gap between germline ends came to 17 bases. Germline CDR1 reads MNHEY; CDR2 reads SVGAGI. The CDR3 spells CASRRTESNAYEQYF. In DNA, the CDR3 is TGTGCCAGCAGGCGGACAGAGAGTAATGCCTACGAGCAGTACTTC.